What follows are 18 T cell receptor beta chains derived from one specimen sequenced in a study of beta chain features in type 1 diabetes. Whole-study results and caveats: All four CD4+ subsets of Type 1 diabetes patients contained TCRB CDR3s that were moderately but significantly shorter.

No antigens are known for them. The study reverse transcribed the entire isolated RNA, so it sequenced expressed TCRB transcripts. Generated by immunoSEQ multiplex PCR, the TCRdb table keeps only in-frame clones and is missing some. The sample consists of about 150,000 clones, around 10% of them appearing once. The sequencing sample was made of central memory CD4+ T cells from blood. The origin of the receptors is a man aged 30-40 years with type 1 diabetes.

Only a few counts were recorded for this clone. This chain joins TRBV4-1 and TRBJ1-2; the D is unclear. The CDR3 runs 16 residues. Trimming removed 2 bases from V and 4 bases from J, with 17 bases in between. Per germline, CDR1 MGHRA and CDR2 YSYEKL. The CDR3 sequence: CASSQIAPSYGYGYTF. In DNA form, the CDR3 reads TGCGCCAGCAGCCAAATCGCCCCTTCATACGGCTATGGCTACACCTTC.

This clone was found a few times. The chain employs TRBV4-3 and TRBJ2-2; 9 positions agree with TRBD1. V shed 1 base, J shed 7 bases, and the junction held 19 bases outside the gene matches. CDR3 length equals 20 residues. CDR1 LGHNA and CDR2 YSLEER come from the germline V gene. For the CDR3, the DNA is TGCGCCAGCAGCCAAGGGCCGCTTAACCGGGGACAGGGAGGAGGCGGGGAGCTGTTTTTT. It is translated as CASSQGPLNRGQGGGGELFF.

Worth noting for this clone: Germline is not matched at one junction end, which may reflect a read error. The genes are TRBV5-6 and TRBJ1-1; D gene ambiguous. Germline V gene sequence: CDR1 SGHDT, CDR2 YYEEEE. The CDR3 contains 14 residues. In DNA form, the CDR3 reads TGTGCCAGCAGCTTGAGGACTTGGAACAGTGAAGCTTTCTTT. Its translation is CASSLRTWNSEAFF.

This sequence joins TRBV29-1 and TRBJ2-2; TRBD2 agrees at 8 bases. Unmatched junction bases numbered 5, after V lost 1 base and J lost 4 bases. The length of the CDR3 is 15 residues. Germline lookup yields CDR1 SQVTM and CDR2 ANQGSEA. The DNA of the CDR3 is TGCAGCGTTGAAGTTACGGGAGGGATCACCGGGGAGCTGTTTTTT. It yields the protein CSVEVTGGITGELFF.

The CDR3 is CASSVSTGLTASTDTQYF. In nucleotides, the CDR3 is TGTGCCAGCAGCGTATCAACGGGACTTACCGCTAGCACAGATACGCAGTATTTT. The chain combines TRBV9 with TRBJ2-3; possibly TRBD2 for D (6 bases). This CDR3 has 18 amino acids. Germline CDR1 reads SGDLS; CDR2 reads YYNGEE. V lost 1 base, J lost 0 bases, and 18 bases lay in between. The full variable domain, completed using reference TRBV9 and TRBJ2-3, is DSGVTQTPKHLITATGQRVTLRCSPRSGDLSVYWYQQSLDQGLQFLIQYYNGEERAKGNILERFSAQQFPDLHSELNLSSLELGDSALYFCASSVSTGLTASTDTQYFGPGTRLTVL.

V and J are TRBV5-4 and TRBJ2-3; 8 positions match TRBD1. The V gene's germline CDR1 is SGHNT and CDR2 YYREEE (reference sequence). The trim removed 4 bases at V and 5 bases at J, leaving 3 bases unmatched. This CDR3 contains 13 residues. The CDR3 DNA reads TGTGCCAGCAGCCGGACAGGGCAAGATACGCAGTATTTT. Residues: CASSRTGQDTQYF.

V usage is TRBV14 and J usage is TRBJ2-1, with D tentatively TRBD2 (6 bases). Germline V CDR1 and CDR2: SGHDN, FVKESK. This CDR3 is 13 amino acids long. V shed 1 base and J shed 8 bases, with 9 bases lying between them. CDR3 in amino acids: CASSQAWGDEQFF. In DNA, the CDR3 is TGTGCCAGCAGCCAAGCCTGGGGGGATGAGCAGTTCTTC.

This chain connects TRBV4-2 to TRBJ2-1; weak D call: TRBD2 (6 bases). CDR1 is LGHNA and CDR2 is YNFKEQ in the germline V gene. This CDR3 region has 17 residues. Trimming stripped 1 base from V and 2 bases from J, with 15 bases between. The DNA of the CDR3 is TGTGCCAGCAGCCAAGGCCTCCGGAGGGCCGCCTACAATGAGCAGTTCTTC. Translation gives CASSQGLRRAAYNEQFF.

This clone has a single count. The chain links TRBV13 to TRBJ1-4, with unresolved D. V was trimmed by 3 bases and J by 4 bases, leaving 12 bases between them. The CDR3 covers 15 residues. Germline V CDR1 and CDR2: PRHDT, FYEKMQ (reference sequence). The CDR3 loop reads CASSFLGSGNEKLFF. The CDR3 DNA sequence: TGTGCCAGCAGCTTCCTCGGGTCGGGTAATGAAAAACTGTTTTTT.

The chain uses TRBV9 and TRBJ2-1, with 7 bases lining up with TRBD1. The CDR3 loop spans 17 amino acids. The J segment lost 6 bases and the V segment lost 3 bases, leaving 15 bases of the junction unmatched. CDR1 is SGDLS and CDR2 is YYNGEE in the germline V gene. In nucleotides, the CDR3 is TGTGCCAGCAGCGAAGATCTAGGAGAGGGGGCAATCAATGAGCAGTTCTTC. It is translated as CASSEDLGEGAINEQFF.

This clone was detected only a few times. V and J are TRBV7-8 and TRBJ2-3, with 9 bases lining up with TRBD2. Germline loops: CDR1 SGHVS, CDR2 FQNEAQ. This CDR3 region has 16 residues. V lost 3 bases to trimming and J lost 4 bases; unmatched junction nucleotides: 8. The CDR3 nucleotides are TGTGCCAGCAGCTTCCCTAGCGGGATAGGGGCAGATACGCAGTATTTT. Its translation is CASSFPSGIGADTQYF.

This clone has just a few counts. The chain recombines TRBV20-1 with TRBJ2-1; TRBD1 is a possible D gene (5 bases). The germline CDR1 and CDR2 sequences are DFQATT and SNEGSKA (reference sequence). V lost 7 bases to trimming and J lost 8 bases, with 9 bases between them. This CDR3 has 10 residues. CDR3 residues: CSGLGDEQFF. DNA of the CDR3: TGCAGTGGTCTAGGGGATGAGCAGTTCTTC.

This clone was recorded a few times. This chain connects TRBV11-2 to TRBJ2-4, with D possibly being TRBD1 (5 bases). The V end was cut by 5 bases, the J end by 8 bases, with 13 bases between. This CDR3 spans 13 amino acids. The germline V gene has CDR1 SGHAT and CDR2 FQNNGV. This CDR3 reads CASSLTGWDIQYF. The CDR3 DNA reads TGTGCCAGCAGCCTAACAGGTTGGGACATTCAGTACTTC. The full variable domain, with the rest looked up from reference TRBV11-2 and TRBJ2-4, is EAGVAQSPRYKIIEKRQSVAFWCNPISGHATLYWYQQILGQGPKLLIQFQNNGVVDDSQLPKDRFSAERLKGVDSTLKIQPAKLEDSAVYLCASSLTGWDIQYFGAGTRLSVL.

The sample holds a few counts of this clone. V gene TRBV5-4 combines with J gene TRBJ1-1; D perhaps matches TRBD1 (6 bases). Germline-derived CDR1 and CDR2 are SGHNT and YYREEE (reference sequence). The V gene lost 5 bases and the J gene lost 5 bases, with 13 bases spanning the gap. The length of the CDR3 is 13 residues. The CDR3 nucleotides are TGTGCCAGCAGACAAACAGGGAGAACTGAAGCTTTCTTT. This gives the protein CASRQTGRTEAFF.

Only a few counts were recorded for this clone. The chain is built from TRBV4-3 and TRBJ2-3, with 11 bases aligning to TRBD2. Germline lookup yields CDR1 LGHNA and CDR2 YSLEER. The CDR3 loop spans 17 amino acids. V was pared by 4 bases and J by 1 base, with 7 bases of the junction left unmatched. CDR3 nucleotides: TGCGCCAGCAGCCGTTTACTAGCGGGAGATGGCACAGATACGCAGTATTTT. As protein: CASSRLLAGDGTDTQYF.

This clone has a handful of counts. The rearrangement links TRBV27 to TRBJ1-5; D perhaps matches TRBD1 (5 bases). With 6 bases removed from V and 4 bases from J, the gap between germline ends came to 13 bases. In germline, CDR1 is MNHEY, CDR2 SMNVEV (reference sequence). This CDR3 contains 14 residues. CDR3 sequence (DNA): TGTGCCAGCAGCCCCGGAAGGGGAAATCAGCCCCAGCATTTT. Translating gives CASSPGRGNQPQHF.

This clone was observed a handful of times. The V call is TRBV7-3, the J call TRBJ2-5; TRBD2 aligns across 11 bases. Germline CDR1 reads SGHTA; CDR2 reads FQGTGA. With V trimmed by 2 bases and J by 4 bases, 9 bases remained unmatched. The CDR3 loop spans 17 amino acids. The CDR3, as DNA: TGTGCCAGCAGCTTAGTTCATAGCGGGAGGGCCGGAGAGACCCAGTACTTC. Translated: CASSLVHSGRAGETQYF. The full variable domain, in which reference TRBV7-3 and TRBJ2-5 provide the parts outside the CDR3, is GAGVSQTPSNKVTEKGKYVELRCDPISGHTALYWYRQSLGQGPEFLIYFQGTGAADDSGLPNDRFFAVRPEGSVSTLKIQRTERGDSAVYLCASSLVHSGRAGETQYFGPGTRLLVL.

This clone was seen at least ten times. The chain carries TRBV30 and TRBJ1-5; D gene uncertain. The CDR3 is 12 residues long. Per the germline V gene, CDR1 is GTSNPN and CDR2 is SVGIG (reference sequence). V lost 2 bases and J 7 bases, leaving 9 bases between the germline ends. The CDR3 loop is CAWSREGQPQHF. In DNA, the CDR3 is TGTGCCTGGAGTAGAGAGGGACAGCCCCAGCATTTT.